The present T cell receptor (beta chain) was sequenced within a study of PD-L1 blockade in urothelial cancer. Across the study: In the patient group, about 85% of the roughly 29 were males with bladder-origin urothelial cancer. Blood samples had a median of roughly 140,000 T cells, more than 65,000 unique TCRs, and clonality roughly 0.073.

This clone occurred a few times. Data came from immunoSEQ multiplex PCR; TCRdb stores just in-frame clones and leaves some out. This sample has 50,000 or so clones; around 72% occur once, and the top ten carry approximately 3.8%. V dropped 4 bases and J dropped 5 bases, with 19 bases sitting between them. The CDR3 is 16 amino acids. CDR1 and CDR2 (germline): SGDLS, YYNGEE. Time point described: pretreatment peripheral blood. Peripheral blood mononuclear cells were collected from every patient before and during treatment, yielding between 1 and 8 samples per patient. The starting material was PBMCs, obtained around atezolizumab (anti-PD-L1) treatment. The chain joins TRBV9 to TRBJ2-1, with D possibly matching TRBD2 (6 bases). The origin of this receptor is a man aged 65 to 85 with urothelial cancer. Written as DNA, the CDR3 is TGTGCCAGCAGCCCGGTGGTGAGCGGGTCTAACAATGAGCAGTTCTTC. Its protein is CASSPVVSGSNNEQFF. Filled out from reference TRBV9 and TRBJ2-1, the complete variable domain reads DSGVTQTPKHLITATGQRVTLRCSPRSGDLSVYWYQQSLDQGLQFLIQYYNGEERAKGNILERFSAQQFPDLHSELNLSSLELGDSALYFCASSPVVSGSNNEQFFGPGTRLTVL.